These 10 T cell receptor beta chains share one sample of origin, sequenced in a study of shared clonotypes between healthy human individuals. Sequencing was performed with immunoSEQ multiplex PCR; in TCRdb, only in-frame clones are kept and a portion is missing. The table shows 2 million to 3 million clones, with roughly 93% occurring only once. Input material: naive CD4+ T cells from PBMCs. The subset was: CD45RA+ positively selected. The receptor set was obtained from a man aged 18 to 29 in good health. Some clones in this sample may be carry-over from other donors' samples.

Regarding this clone: This same CDR3 is encoded by further DNA sequences in the sample. The rearrangement joins TRBV6-5 to TRBJ2-3; 7 positions agree with TRBD2. Germline V gives CDR1 MNHEY, CDR2 SVGAGI. This CDR3 has 15 amino acids. Germline trimming cut 0 bases from V and 3 bases from J; bases unmatched to any gene: 3. The CDR3, as DNA: TGTGCCAGCAGTTACTCGGCGGGAGATACAGATACGCAGTATTTT. Its protein is CASSYSAGDTDTQYF.

V is TRBV28 and J is TRBJ2-7; no definite D call. Germline V gives CDR1 MDHEN, CDR2 SYDVKM. The CDR3 is 14 residues long. The V gene lost 5 bases and the J gene lost 1 base, with 12 bases spanning the gap. The CDR3 DNA follows: TGTGCCAGCAGTGTATTCAGGATTTCCTACGAGCAGTACTTC. Translation: CASSVFRISYEQYF.

The chain carries TRBV28 and TRBJ2-7; 11 bases map to TRBD2. This CDR3 has 14 residues. CDR1 is MDHEN and CDR2 is SYDVKM in the germline V gene. The junction had 7 bases not matched to a gene; V was cut back by 10 bases and J by 2 bases. The CDR3 spells CATQLAGGTYEQYF. As DNA, the CDR3 is TGTGCCACCCAATTAGCGGGAGGGACCTACGAGCAGTACTTC.

This chain joins TRBV18 and TRBJ2-7, with 8 positions matching TRBD1. CDR1 KGHSH and CDR2 LQKENI come from the germline V gene. The CDR3 sequence is 15 residues long. Trimming cost V 0 bases and J 0 bases; bases outside gene matches: 1. This CDR3 reads CASSPPDRGSYEQYF. Written as DNA, the CDR3 is TGTGCCAGCTCACCACCTGACAGGGGCTCCTACGAGCAGTACTTC.

The chain combines TRBV5-1 with TRBJ2-3, with TRBD1 identical over 7 bases. With 0 bases clipped from V and 2 bases from J, the junction kept 6 bases outside the gene matches. There are 16 residues in the CDR3. Per the germline V gene, CDR1 is SGHRS and CDR2 is YFSETQ. Here the CDR3 reads CASSLGQGFFTDTQYF. The CDR3 DNA reads as TGCGCCAGCAGCTTGGGACAGGGTTTCTTCACAGATACGCAGTATTTT. The full variable domain, with the rest looked up from reference TRBV5-1 and TRBJ2-3, is KAGVTQTPRYLIKTRGQQVTLSCSPISGHRSVSWYQQTPGQGLQFLFEYFSETQRNKGNFPGRFSGRQFSNSRSEMNVSTLELGDSALYLCASSLGQGFFTDTQYFGPGTRLTVL.

In regard to this clone: This sample includes further DNA sequences coding for the same CDR3. The chain has TRBV5-1 and TRBJ2-2, with D possibly TRBD2 on 5 matching bases. Per the germline V gene, CDR1 is SGHRS and CDR2 is YFSETQ. This CDR3 is built from 15 residues. The germline V and J ends were trimmed by 2 bases and 4 bases, with 12 bases remaining between them. Written as DNA, the CDR3 is TGCGCCAGCAGCTTAGGTGCTGCGGGCACCGGGGAGCTGTTTTTT. Its protein is CASSLGAAGTGELFF.

The V gene is TRBV7-9, the J gene TRBJ1-3; no definite D call. The CDR3 length is 15 residues. V was shortened by 5 bases and J by 0 bases, with 11 bases between the two germline ends. CDR1 and CDR2 (germline): SEHNR, FQNEAQ (reference sequence). The CDR3 is CASSPTRISGNTIYF. The CDR3 DNA sequence: TGTGCCAGCAGCCCAACCCGTATCTCTGGAAACACCATATATTTT.

The genes are TRBV7-9 and TRBJ1-2; the D gene is possibly TRBD1 (5 bases). Germline V gives CDR1 SEHNR, CDR2 FQNEAQ (reference sequence). The CDR3 has 14 residues. The germline V and J ends were trimmed by 1 base and 1 base, with 7 bases remaining between them. CDR3 DNA: TGTGCCAGCAGCTTAGTTCAGGGTAACTATGGCTACACCTTC. Residues: CASSLVQGNYGYTF.

This clone was counted a few times. This chain connects TRBV6-5 to TRBJ1-2; D remains unclear. V shed 2 bases and J shed 1 base, with 5 bases lying between them. Germline V gene sequence: CDR1 MNHEY, CDR2 SVGAGI. The CDR3 is 13 amino acids. CDR3 region: CASSYDVNYGYTF. DNA of the CDR3: TGTGCCAGCAGTTACGACGTTAACTATGGCTACACCTTC.

This chain uses TRBV7-8 with TRBJ2-1, with 9 bases matching TRBD2. This CDR3 spans 14 amino acids. V dropped 3 bases and J dropped 8; count of bases not matched to a gene: 5. The germline gives CDR1 SGHVS, CDR2 FQNEAQ. The CDR3 sequence: CASSLGLASYEQFF. Here the CDR3 DNA reads TGTGCCAGCAGCTTGGGACTAGCAAGCTATGAGCAGTTCTTC.